These 12 T cell receptor beta chains were all obtained from the same sample, sequenced in a study of T cells in Graves' hyperthyroidism and ophthalmopathy. TCR beta CDR3 regions were amplified from RNA transcripts. With the HTBI primer set, the TCR CDR3 went through a first round of RT-PCR. TCRdb re-analysed the multiplex PCR reads in MiXCR, keeping a single row per CDR3 protein. This sample carries around 600,000 distinct CDR3 sequences, approximately 15% of them seen once, and the ten largest clones take over 6%. The sequenced sample consisted of blood. These receptors originate from a woman younger than 30 with Graves' ophthalmopathy.

The table lists this clonotype with many counts. The chain has TRBV24-1 and TRBJ2-5; D could derive from TRBD1 or TRBD2 (9 bases each). Deletions cut 4 bases from V and 3 bases from J, with 29 bases between. The CDR3 is 20 residues long. Germline V gives CDR1 KGHDR, CDR2 SFDVKD. CDR3 in amino acids: CATSDLGQGPDSGSEETQYF. In nucleotides, the CDR3 is TGTGCCACCAGTGACCTGGGACAGGGCCCCGATAGCGGGAGTGAAGAGACCCAGTACTTC.

The chain couples TRBV18 to TRBJ1-2; D is unclear. CDR1 is KGHSH and CDR2 is LQKENI in the germline V gene. The CDR3 length is 20 residues. The V end was cut by 1 base, the J end by 1 base, with 25 bases between. The CDR3 DNA reads as TGTGCCAGCTCACCACAAGCTTCCGGCCCGGCATCGCCCAGTAACTATGGCTACACCTTC. This translates into CASSPQASGPASPSNYGYTF.

The chain carries TRBV12-5 and TRBJ2-6; D unclear. Between the trimmed V and J ends, which lost 6 bases and 0 bases, there was a span of 9 bases. Germline V gene lookup returns CDR1 LGHNT and CDR2 FRNRAP. The CDR3 contains 15 residues. The CDR3 reads CASGTIFSGANVLTF. CDR3 DNA: TGTGCTAGTGGGACAATTTTCTCTGGGGCCAACGTCCTGACTTTC.

The chain recombines TRBV12-3 or TRBV12-4 with TRBJ1-1; D gene uncertain. With 6 bases removed from V and 4 bases from J, the gap between germline ends came to 12 bases. The CDR3 runs to 13 residues. CDR3 DNA sequence: TGTGCCAGCAGCCCCCTGAGGGCCACTGAAGCTTTCTTT. Translating gives CASSPLRATEAFF.

This clonotype was detected many times. The gene calls are TRBV7-6 and TRBJ2-7, with D maybe TRBD2 (5 bases). Trimming stripped 5 bases from V and 7 bases from J, with 15 bases between. Germline-derived CDR1 and CDR2 are SGHVS and FNYEAQ. The CDR3 runs to 13 residues. CDR3 DNA: TGTGCCAGCAGCCGCGTTTCCCGCGGGGAGCAGTACTTC. Its translation is CASSRVSRGEQYF.

This clonotype was seen many times. The rearrangement uses TRBV6-1 and TRBJ2-5; 9 bases match TRBD2. This CDR3 comprises 13 residues. J was trimmed by 4 bases and V by 8 bases; bases with no gene match: 5. Germline V gives CDR1 MNHNS, CDR2 SASEGT. For the CDR3, the DNA is TGTGCCAGCGCGGGACTAGCCACAGAGACCCAGTACTTC. Encoded protein: CASAGLATETQYF.

In this sample, this clonotype turned up a few times. J is TRBJ2-4 and V is TRBV19; unclear D gene. Trimming stripped 5 bases from V and 6 bases from J, with 20 bases between. The CDR3 is 16 residues long. Germline lookup yields CDR1 LNHDA and CDR2 SQIVND (reference sequence). The CDR3 nucleotides read TGTGCCAGTAGTTCTAAAAAAGGACCAATTAGAAACATTCAGTACTTC. Translating it yields CASSSKKGPIRNIQYF. The full variable domain, its missing parts supplied by reference TRBV19 and TRBJ2-4, is DGGITQSPKYLFRKEGQNVTLSCEQNLNHDAMYWYRQDPGQGLRLIYYSQIVNDFQKGDIAEGYSVSREKKESFPLTVTSAQKNPTAFYLCASSSKKGPIRNIQYFGAGTRLSVL.

The J gene is TRBJ1-1, the V gene TRBV20-1; weak D call: TRBD1 (5 bases). The germline V gene has CDR1 DFQATT and CDR2 SNEGSKA (reference sequence). The CDR3 extends over 11 amino acids. CDR3 region: CQDRMNTEAFF. The CDR3 DNA follows: TGCCAAGACAGAATGAACACTGAAGCTTTCTTT.

This clonotype showed up many times. CDR3: CSATDWTLLRTDTQYF. CDR3 nucleotide sequence: TGCAGTGCTACAGATTGGACTTTACTCCGCACAGATACGCAGTATTTT. This sequence joins TRBV20-1 and TRBJ2-3, with a tentative D call TRBD2 (5 bases). CDR3 size: 16 residues. The germline V gene encodes CDR1 DFQATT and CDR2 SNEGSKA (reference sequence). Trimming stripped 4 bases from V and 1 base from J, with 18 bases between.

This clonotype was observed at least ten times. This chain joins TRBV18 and TRBJ2-1; D gene uncertain. The CDR3 sequence is 14 residues long. V lost 4 bases to trimming and J lost 7 bases, with 14 bases between them. The germline gives CDR1 KGHSH, CDR2 LQKENI. This chain's CDR3 is CASSRYDLENEQFF. The CDR3 coding sequence is TGTGCCAGCTCACGCTATGACCTGGAGAATGAGCAGTTCTTC. The full variable domain, with the rest looked up from reference TRBV18 and TRBJ2-1, is NAGVMQNPRHLVRRRGQEARLRCSPMKGHSHVYWYRQLPEEGLKFMVYLQKENIIDESGMPKERFSAEFPKEGPSILRIQQVVRGDSAAYFCASSRYDLENEQFFGPGTRLTVL.

With respect to this clonotype: A clone one base away is much larger, so this may be a read error. This chain connects TRBV4-3 to TRBJ2-2; possible D gene TRBD2, 5 bases. Germline V gives CDR1 LGHNA, CDR2 YSLEER. CDR3 length: 14 amino acids. The CDR3 spells CASSPVGYTGEPFF. The CDR3 bases are TGCGCCAGCAGCCCCGTAGGATACACCGGGGAGCCGTTTTTT.

In this sample, this clonotype turned up many times. J is TRBJ1-2 and V is TRBV2; D unresolved. The germline CDR1 and CDR2 sequences are SNHLY and FYNNEI. Trimming took 1 base from V and 7 from J, leaving 10 bases between them. This CDR3 has 13 amino acids. The CDR3 here is CASSEVPGAGYTF. CDR3 nucleotide sequence: TGTGCCAGCAGTGAAGTCCCAGGTGCTGGCTACACCTTC.